Below, 27 T cell receptor beta chains from the same sample are listed, as sequenced in a study of shared clonotypes between healthy human individuals. Sequencing used immunoSEQ multiplex PCR; TCRdb keeps in-frame clones, though not all of them. The data hold approximately 2.4 million clones, with approximately 94% observed a single time. Sequenced: naive CD4+ T cells sorted from blood. Subset described: CD45RA+ positively selected. The receptors were gathered from a man between 18 and 35 years old in good health.

The chain carries TRBV30 and TRBJ2-1; D is unresolved. CDR3 length: 11 residues. Germline-derived CDR1 and CDR2 are GTSNPN and SVGIG (reference sequence). Between the trimmed V and J ends, which lost 3 bases and 6 bases, there was a span of 6 bases. DNA for the CDR3: TGTGCCTGGAGGGAAGTCAATGAGCAGTTCTTC. This encodes CAWREVNEQFF.

The sample holds one count of this clone. The V gene is TRBV19, the J gene TRBJ2-7, with D perhaps being TRBD1 or TRBD2 (5 bases each). This CDR3 is built from 17 residues. CDR1 is LNHDA and CDR2 is SQIVND in the germline V gene (reference sequence). V lost 5 bases and J lost 3, with 23 bases in between. CDR3 region: CASSLLGAGSSDYEQYF. The DNA of the CDR3 is TGTGCCAGTAGTCTCCTCGGGGCAGGATCCTCTGACTACGAGCAGTACTTC.

The chain couples TRBV7-9 to TRBJ2-6; D is uncertain. Looked up from germline, CDR1 is SEHNR and CDR2 is FQNEAQ (reference sequence). This CDR3 is 16 amino acids long. Trimming removed 3 bases from V and 1 base from J, with 10 bases in between. CDR3 loop: CASSFGFVSGANVLTF. Here the CDR3 DNA reads TGTGCCAGCAGCTTTGGCTTTGTGTCTGGGGCCAACGTCCTGACTTTC.

The rearrangement joins TRBV25-1 to TRBJ2-5; D uncertain. The germline CDR1 and CDR2 sequences are MGHDK and SYGVNS. This CDR3 spans 13 amino acids. V dropped 7 bases and J dropped 9 bases, with 18 bases sitting between them. The CDR3 spells CASTEWANGAQYF. The CDR3 DNA reads as TGTGCCAGCACCGAGTGGGCTAATGGGGCCCAGTACTTC.

This clone was recorded once. The chain combines TRBV7-9 with TRBJ1-2; tentatively, D is TRBD1 (6 bases). The CDR3 covers 15 residues. Per germline, CDR1 SEHNR and CDR2 FQNEAQ (reference sequence). Trimming left V 3 bases short and J 4 bases short, with 15 bases between. CDR3 sequence reads: CASSLQGPGSYGYTF. For the CDR3, the DNA is TGTGCCAGCAGCTTGCAGGGGCCGGGGAGCTATGGCTACACCTTC.

Turning to this clone: Other DNA sequences from this sample encode an identical CDR3 as well. The chain recombines TRBV2 with TRBJ1-1; D is ambiguous. Germline-derived CDR1 and CDR2 are SNHLY and FYNNEI. This CDR3 is built from 12 residues. Trimming removed 7 bases from V and 1 base from J, with 7 bases in between. CDR3 protein: CASTRENTEAFF. The CDR3 DNA reads TGTGCCAGCACTAGGGAGAACACTGAAGCTTTCTTT.

This clone has only one observation. The chain combines TRBV19 with TRBJ2-7; TRBD2 might be the D (6 bases). From germline, CDR1 is LNHDA and CDR2 SQIVND (reference sequence). CDR3 length: 15 residues. The V and J ends lost 5 bases and 0 bases respectively, with 14 bases between them. CDR3 protein: CASSQTGTPSYEQYF. The CDR3, as DNA: TGTGCCAGTAGTCAAACCGGGACTCCCTCCTACGAGCAGTACTTC.

This chain connects TRBV5-1 to TRBJ2-5; perhaps D is TRBD1 or TRBD2 (5 bases each). CDR1 and CDR2 from the germline V gene are SGHRS and YFSETQ. The CDR3 runs 14 residues. Trimming took 0 bases from V and 4 from J, leaving 10 bases between them. The CDR3 loop reads CASSLGGTSETQYF. CDR3 DNA sequence: TGCGCCAGCAGCTTGGGGGGGACCTCAGAGACCCAGTACTTC.

This clone has only one observation. This sequence joins TRBV27 and TRBJ1-4; 11 bases fit TRBD1. The J segment lost 4 bases and the V segment lost 6 bases, leaving 4 bases of the junction unmatched. The CDR3 runs 15 residues. Germline lookup yields CDR1 MNHEY and CDR2 SMNVEV (reference sequence). CDR3 residues: CASRGTGGGNEKLFF. The CDR3 DNA follows: TGTGCCAGCAGGGGGACAGGGGGTGGTAATGAAAAACTGTTTTTT.

This chain links TRBV5-1 with TRBJ1-5, with a weak D call TRBD1 (5 bases). The CDR3 is made up of 15 amino acids. Germline V gene sequence: CDR1 SGHRS, CDR2 YFSETQ. V lost 4 bases to trimming and J lost 7 bases, with 18 bases between them. CDR3 residues: CASSPSGGVGQPQHF. DNA of the CDR3: TGCGCCAGCAGCCCGAGCGGGGGTGTAGGGCAGCCCCAGCATTTT.

The gene calls are TRBV19 and TRBJ1-5; TRBD1 might be the D (6 bases). Germline assignment: CDR1 LNHDA and CDR2 SQIVND (reference sequence). The V end lost 5 bases, the J end lost 4 bases, and 12 bases lay between the germline ends. The CDR3 runs to 14 residues. As DNA, the CDR3 is TGTGCCAGTAGTCACAGGGAAGGGAATCAGCCCCAGCATTTT. It codes for CASSHREGNQPQHF.

This clone appeared a single time. The chain is built from TRBV7-9 and TRBJ2-2, with D hard to call. CDR3 length: 16 amino acids. Germline loops: CDR1 SEHNR, CDR2 FQNEAQ (reference sequence). V gave up 5 bases and J gave up 2 bases, with 15 bases separating them. The CDR3 nucleotides are TGTGCCAGCAGCCCACAGTGGCCGGCCAACACCGGGGAGCTGTTTTTT. It codes for CASSPQWPANTGELFF.

The chain uses TRBV10-3 and TRBJ2-5; 7 bases line up with TRBD1. CDR1 is ENHRY and CDR2 is SYGVKD in the germline V gene. The CDR3 contains 12 residues. V lost 10 bases to trimming and J lost 0 bases; unmatched junction nucleotides: 2. For the CDR3, the DNA is TGTGCCACGGGGACAGACCAAGAGACCCAGTACTTC. It specifies CATGTDQETQYF.

The table lists this clone with a count of one. The chain is built from TRBV6-5 and TRBJ1-6; D is possibly TRBD1 (6 bases). There are 13 residues in the CDR3. V lost 5 bases and J lost 9, with 11 bases in between. Germline lookup yields CDR1 MNHEY and CDR2 SVGAGI. The CDR3 region is CASSLRDTSPLHF. The DNA for the CDR3 is TGTGCCAGCAGTCTTAGGGACACTTCACCCCTCCACTTT.

This clone was observed a single time. V usage is TRBV16 and J usage is TRBJ2-1; D is uncertain. From germline, CDR1 is KGHSY and CDR2 FQNENV. CDR3 size: 15 residues. V was cut by 5 bases and J by 5 bases, with 16 bases left in between. The CDR3 coding sequence is TGTGCCAGCAGCAATACTCGGCGGAGTCACAATGAGCAGTTCTTC. It specifies CASSNTRRSHNEQFF.

V gene TRBV7-2 combines with J gene TRBJ2-2; maybe TRBD2 (6 bases). V shed 1 base and J shed 4 bases, with 13 bases lying between them. Germline assignment: CDR1 SGHTA and CDR2 FQGNSA. CDR3 length equals 16 residues. The CDR3 is CASSLVTRAGTGELFF. CDR3 in DNA: TGTGCCAGCAGCTTAGTGACTAGAGCGGGCACCGGGGAGCTGTTTTTT. The full variable domain, its missing parts supplied by reference TRBV7-2 and TRBJ2-2, is GAGVSQSPSNKVTEKGKDVELRCDPISGHTALYWYRQSLGQGLEFLIYFQGNSAPDKSGLPSDRFSAERTGGSVSTLTIQRTQQEDSAVYLCASSLVTRAGTGELFFGEGSRLTVL.

The CDR3 region is CASSEFPRFESDTIYF. The CDR3 coding sequence is TGTGCCAGCAGTGAATTCCCCAGGTTTGAAAGTGACACCATATATTTT. V and J are TRBV6-1 and TRBJ1-3; D gene unclear. The germline gives CDR1 MNHNS, CDR2 SASEGT. The CDR3 runs 16 residues. Trimming pared 2 bases from V and 8 bases from J, leaving 19 bases between.

This clone was picked up one time. The V and J genes are TRBV5-1 and TRBJ2-1; 10 bases line up with TRBD2. Losses at the gene ends were 2 bases for V and 0 bases for J; bases not matched to a gene: 2. The CDR3 is made up of 16 amino acids. Per the germline V gene, CDR1 is SGHRS and CDR2 is YFSETQ. The DNA of the CDR3 is TGCGCCAGCAGCTTTAGCGGGGGGTTCTCCTACAATGAGCAGTTCTTC. Translation gives CASSFSGGFSYNEQFF.

The chain has TRBV2 and TRBJ1-2, with 9 bases matching TRBD1. The trim removed 5 bases at V and 2 bases at J, leaving 6 bases unmatched. This CDR3 spans 15 amino acids. Germline V gives CDR1 SNHLY, CDR2 FYNNEI. In nucleotides, the CDR3 is TGTGCCAGCAGTAACCCGGGACAGGGAAACTATGGCTACACCTTC. Encoded protein: CASSNPGQGNYGYTF.

On this clone: The germline gene is not matched at one end of the junction; a read error may be the cause. The chain combines TRBV6-1 with TRBJ1-2, with D unresolved. Germline CDR1 reads MNHNS; CDR2 reads SASEGT. The CDR3 is made up of 13 amino acids. DNA of the CDR3: TGTGCCAGCAGTGAATCGGGGAGACGGAGCCCTGGCTTC. Translated, it gives CASSESGRRSPGF.

The V and J genes are TRBV5-3 and TRBJ2-1, with TRBD1 identical over 9 bases. TRBV5-3 is noted as an ORF with a role that remains uncertain. CDR3 length equals 16 residues. V gave up 3 bases and J gave up 9 bases; unmatched junction bases: 13. CDR3 nucleotide sequence: TGTGCCAGAAGCTGCTCCGGGACAGGGTTGGTCGGTGAGCAGTTCTTC. This encodes CARSCSGTGLVGEQFF.

This clone was observed once. The rearrangement uses TRBV6-5 and TRBJ1-2; D remains ambiguous. Per the germline V gene, CDR1 is MNHEY and CDR2 is SVGAGI. Trimming stripped 4 bases from V and 0 bases from J, with 15 bases between. The CDR3 loop spans 16 amino acids. The CDR3 loop is CASSSRWSPANYGYTF. The CDR3 bases are TGTGCCAGCAGTTCCCGGTGGTCACCTGCTAACTATGGCTACACCTTC.

The V gene is TRBV6-5, the J gene TRBJ2-1, with TRBD2 identical over 7 bases. The CDR3 totals 14 residues. Germline V gives CDR1 MNHEY, CDR2 SVGAGI. The V segment lost 6 bases and the J segment 7 bases; nucleotides outside the gene matches: 9. The CDR3 DNA follows: TGTGCCAGCAGGAGTCTAGCGGTGCCAAATGAGCAGTTCTTC. Encoded protein: CASRSLAVPNEQFF.

The sample holds one count of this clone. The V and J genes are TRBV4-3 and TRBJ1-6, with 8 bases matching TRBD1. Germline loops: CDR1 LGHNA, CDR2 YSLEER. Trimming removed 1 base from V and 9 bases from J; junction bases left unmatched: 8. The CDR3 has 16 residues. The CDR3 bases are TGCGCCAGCAGCCAAGTAGCAGGGGGCGCTTCTTCACCCCTCCACTTT. This codes for CASSQVAGGASSPLHF.

The chain has TRBV11-3 and TRBJ2-3; tentatively, D is TRBD1 or TRBD2 (5 bases each). CDR1 SGHNT and CDR2 YENEEA come from the germline V gene. The CDR3 consists of 16 residues. Trimming pared 1 base from V and 6 bases from J, leaving 17 bases between. In DNA form, the CDR3 reads TGTGCCAGCAGCTTAGGGGAGACAGATCTTAGGGATACGCAGTATTTT. Translation: CASSLGETDLRDTQYF.

The J gene is TRBJ2-7, the V gene TRBV2, with D perhaps assigned TRBD1 or TRBD2 (5 bases each). Germline CDR1 is SNHLY and CDR2 is FYNNEI. CDR3 length: 14 amino acids. Trimming removed 4 bases from V and 2 bases from J, with 12 bases in between. This CDR3 reads CASSGGLRTYEQYF. DNA for the CDR3: TGTGCCAGCAGTGGGGGGTTAAGAACCTACGAGCAGTACTTC.

Comments on this clone: Other DNA sequences in the sample encode the same CDR3. CDR3 loop: CAWSVPSSYNSPLHF. The CDR3 nucleotides read TGTGCCTGGAGTGTACCAAGCTCCTATAATTCACCCCTCCACTTT. The chain carries TRBV30 and TRBJ1-6; no clear D gene. Trimming cost V 0 bases and J 0 bases, with 6 bases left between them. CDR3 length: 15 residues. CDR1 is GTSNPN and CDR2 is SVGIG in the germline V gene (reference sequence).